A single sample is the source of the 17 T cell receptor beta chains below, sequenced in a study of CD8+CD57+ T cells in acquired aplastic anemia. Genomic DNA was employed as the template in profiling TCR beta VDJ and CDR3. One entry per CDR3 protein, called by TCRdb with MiXCR from the reads. The table records just over 200,000 distinct CDR3 sequences, more than 55% of them present only once. Only patients with CD8+CD57+ cell expansion on flow cytometry were chosen for sequencing. Sequencing was performed on sorted CD4+, CD8+, or CD8+CD57+ T cells (not recorded which) from PBMCs. These receptors were taken from a human donor with aplastic anemia.

This clonotype has a handful of counts. The chain recombines TRBV12-5 with TRBJ2-1, with TRBD2 identical over 8 bases. The J segment lost 4 bases and the V segment lost 4 bases, leaving 15 bases of the junction unmatched. The germline V gene has CDR1 LGHNT and CDR2 FRNRAP. The CDR3 sequence is 18 residues long. CDR3: CASGSSFSGGIIYNEQFF. DNA of the CDR3: TGTGCTAGTGGTTCTTCGTTTTCGGGGGGGATAATTTACAATGAGCAGTTCTTC.

V usage is TRBV5-1 and J usage is TRBJ1-1; the D gene is possibly TRBD1 (5 bases). In germline, CDR1 is SGHRS, CDR2 YFSETQ. The CDR3 spans 14 residues. The V and J ends lost 0 bases and 2 bases respectively, with 8 bases between them. CDR3 nucleotides: TGCGCCAGCAGCTTGGGGGACTTTAACACTGAAGCTTTCTTT. It encodes CASSLGDFNTEAFF.

This clonotype occurred many times. The chain carries TRBV24-1 and TRBJ2-2; D is ambiguous. CDR1 is KGHDR and CDR2 is SFDVKD in the germline V gene. This CDR3 has 14 amino acids. Trimming left V 4 bases short and J 5 bases short, with 10 bases between. The CDR3 loop is CATSDWALTGELFF. CDR3 nucleotide sequence: TGTGCCACCAGTGACTGGGCCCTAACCGGGGAGCTGTTTTTT.

The chain uses TRBV29-1 and TRBJ1-2; D unclear. The CDR3 runs 13 residues. Germline assignment: CDR1 SQVTM and CDR2 ANQGSEA. Trimming pared 4 bases from V and 8 bases from J, leaving 17 bases between. Here the CDR3 reads CSVVGSEVVGYTF. The CDR3 coding sequence is TGCAGCGTTGTAGGATCAGAGGTTGTAGGCTACACCTTC.

The genes are TRBV10-1 and TRBJ2-7; D not resolved. Trimming cost V 3 bases and J 4 bases, with 16 bases left between them. This CDR3 is 15 amino acids long. Germline CDR1 reads WNHNN; CDR2 reads SYGVQD (reference sequence). The CDR3 sequence: CASSDGSGGFYEQYF. CDR3 sequence (DNA): TGCGCCAGCAGTGACGGGTCCGGTGGTTTTTACGAGCAGTACTTC.

The chain links TRBV9 to TRBJ1-1, with a weak D call TRBD1 (5 bases). V was shortened by 2 bases and J by 0 bases, with 11 bases between the two germline ends. Germline CDR1 is SGDLS and CDR2 is YYNGEE. The CDR3 runs to 15 residues. DNA for the CDR3: TGTGCCAGCAGCGTCCAGACAGACATGAACACTGAAGCTTTCTTT. This codes for CASSVQTDMNTEAFF.

The chain is built from TRBV13 and TRBJ1-2; D possibly corresponds to TRBD1 (6 bases). The V gene lost 5 bases and the J gene lost 4 bases, with 14 bases spanning the gap. The germline V gene encodes CDR1 PRHDT and CDR2 FYEKMQ (reference sequence). The CDR3 consists of 14 residues. This CDR3 reads CASSPDSVSYGYTF. The CDR3 DNA follows: TGTGCCAGCAGCCCGGACAGTGTGTCCTATGGCTACACCTTC.

Comment on this clonotype: This may be a read error: a much more frequent sequence differs by one nucleotide. The chain couples TRBV7-2 to TRBJ2-7, with 7 nucleotides matching TRBD1. The CDR3 spans 19 residues. In germline, CDR1 is SGHTA, CDR2 FQGNSA. The V and J ends lost 2 bases and 7 bases, in that order; junction bases with no gene match: 23. CDR3 residues: CASSLFGTDSSLYYNEQYF. The CDR3, as DNA: TGTGCCAGCAGCTTATTCGGGACAGATTCGTCCTTATACTACAATGAGCAGTACTTC.

The chain links TRBV12-3 or TRBV12-4 to TRBJ1-3; the D is unclear. The CDR3 runs to 14 residues. The V gene lost 5 bases and the J gene lost 0 bases, with 8 bases spanning the gap. CDR3 coding DNA: TGTGCCAGCAGTGGCCCGGCCTCTGGAAACACCATATATTTT. This codes for CASSGPASGNTIYF.

V usage is TRBV20-1 and J usage is TRBJ2-3; no clear D gene. Deletions cut 6 bases from V and 6 bases from J, with 13 bases between. CDR3 length equals 12 residues. Germline V gene data show CDR1 as DFQATT and CDR2 as SNEGSKA (reference sequence). The DNA of the CDR3 is TGCAGTGCCCTTCCCACGGTTGATACGCAGTATTTT. Its protein is CSALPTVDTQYF.

V and J are TRBV19 and TRBJ2-3, with unresolved D. The CDR3 contains 13 residues. Germline assignment: CDR1 LNHDA and CDR2 SQIVND (reference sequence). V was trimmed by 4 bases and J by 6 bases, leaving 11 bases between them. The CDR3 is CASSKESWDTQYF. In nucleotides, the CDR3 is TGTGCCAGTAGTAAAGAGTCCTGGGATACGCAGTATTTT.

Of note for this clonotype: Sequence at one end of the junction differs from germline and may be a read error. This chain links TRBV5-1 with TRBJ2-7; TRBD2 agrees at 12 bases. The germline V gene encodes CDR1 SGHRS and CDR2 YFSETQ. There are 16 residues in the CDR3. In nucleotides, the CDR3 is TGTGCCAGCAGCCCCGACTTAGGACTAGCGGGAAAGGAGCAGTACTTC. Protein: CASSPDLGLAGKEQYF.

Concerning this clonotype: Possible read error: a much larger clone is one base away. The chain employs TRBV12-3 or TRBV12-4 and TRBJ1-4; 8 bases agree with TRBD1. The CDR3 is made up of 16 amino acids. The V and J ends lost 4 bases and 10 bases, in that order; junction bases with no gene match: 14. CDR3 DNA sequence: TGTGCCAGCAGTTATGACCCGTGGCAGGGGGCTGCAAAACTGTTTTTT. It is translated as CASSYDPWQGAAKLFF.

The chain combines TRBV12-3 or TRBV12-4 with TRBJ1-4; D gene ambiguous. Between the trimmed V and J ends, which lost 6 bases and 8 bases, there was a span of 7 bases. This CDR3 region has 11 residues. The CDR3 DNA sequence: TGTGCCAGCAGCCCACACGAAAAACTGTTTTTT. Protein product: CASSPHEKLFF.

Only a few counts were recorded for this clonotype. This sequence joins TRBV24-1 and TRBJ2-1; D gene ambiguous. This CDR3 spans 12 amino acids. V lost 4 bases, J lost 9 bases, and 9 bases lay in between. The germline gives CDR1 KGHDR, CDR2 SFDVKD. This CDR3 reads CATSDRAGEQFF. CDR3 DNA: TGTGCCACCAGTGACCGGGCAGGTGAGCAGTTCTTC.

This clonotype has only one observation. The V gene is TRBV7-9, the J gene TRBJ2-3; 12 bases fit TRBD2. Germline-derived CDR1 and CDR2 are SEHNR and FQNEAQ (reference sequence). The CDR3 covers 15 residues. J lost 8 bases, V lost 8 bases, and 11 bases had no gene match. The CDR3 sequence: CASCLAGGAQGTQYF. The CDR3 nucleotides are TGTGCCAGCTGTCTAGCGGGAGGGGCTCAAGGTACGCAGTATTTT.

The chain carries TRBV7-9 and TRBJ2-3; 9 nucleotides agree with TRBD1. Trimming removed 2 bases from V and 0 bases from J; junction bases left unmatched: 6. Germline assignment: CDR1 SEHNR and CDR2 FQNEAQ (reference sequence). The CDR3 is 17 residues long. CDR3 nucleotide sequence: TGTGCCAGCAGCTTAAGGGCCGGGACAGGGAGCACAGATACGCAGTATTTT. Translation gives CASSLRAGTGSTDTQYF.